A selection of T cell receptor beta chains follows, all from one sample in a study of cytomegalovirus exposure and HLA in healthy donors. Some clones are missing from TCRdb's copy, which holds only in-frame ones; the method was immunoSEQ multiplex PCR. The sample lists 120,000 to 150,000 clones, approximately 71% occurring once. The sample taken for sequencing was PBMCs. The receptors were sampled from a woman in her forties or fifties in good health and CMV-seronegative. CDR3s include the opening cysteine and the closing phenylalanine or tryptophan. The D gene is left open where the match is weak. The size of a clone is reported for some rows only, either as once, few or many, or as a class for expanded clones.

J gene	V gene	clone size	D gene	CDR3 length	CDR3 DNA	CDR3 protein
TRBJ2-1	TRBV2	-	TRBD1	15	TGTGCCAGCATTCTGGACAGGGCTTATGACAATGAGCAGTTCTTC	CASILDRAYDNEQFF
TRBJ1-2	TRBV9	-	-	17	TGTGCCAGCAGCCCCCGACTGTCTTCCTACTCTAACTATGGCTACACCTTC	CASSPRLSSYSNYGYTF
TRBJ1-1	TRBV27	-	TRBD1	15	TGTGCCAGCAGTTTAGAGGGGGCGATGGGGACTGAAGCTTTCTTT	CASSLEGAMGTEAFF
TRBJ2-2	TRBV7-9	-	TRBD1	15	TGTGCCAGCAGTCCCCGGGACAGAATCACCGGGGAGCTGTTTTTT	CASSPRDRITGELFF
TRBJ1-6	TRBV28	-	TRBD1	14	TGTGCCAGCAGTTTGGACAGGGTGACCTCACCCCTCCACTTT	CASSLDRVTSPLHF
TRBJ1-2	TRBV5-1	-	TRBD1	17	TGCGCCAGCAGCTTGGTACAGGGGAGATTGGGTGGTGATGGCTACACCTTC	CASSLVQGRLGGDGYTF
TRBJ2-3	TRBV5-4	once	TRBD2	16	TGTGCCAGCAGCTCTGAACTAGCGGGGGGGACAGATACGCAGTATTTT	CASSSELAGGTDTQYF
TRBJ2-5	TRBV19	-	-	15	TGTGCCAGTAGTACCAAACAGGGGGGGCAAAAGACCCAGTACTTC	CASSTKQGGQKTQYF
TRBJ2-7	TRBV7-2	-	TRBD1	16	TGTGCCAGCAGCTACGTCGGGACAGGGGTCGGCGACGAGCAGTACTTC	CASSYVGTGVGDEQYF
TRBJ2-3	TRBV2	-	TRBD2	15	TGTGCCAGCATAGGAGGTAGCGGGGGTACAGATACGCAGTATTTT	CASIGGSGGTDTQYF
TRBJ2-1	TRBV9	-	TRBD2	15	TGTGCCAGCAGCGCCCGGACTAGCCCCTCTAATGAGCAGTTCTTC	CASSARTSPSNEQFF
TRBJ2-7	TRBV5-6	-	TRBD2	15	TGTGCCAGCAGCCAACCGGGACTAGCGGGGGAACAGCAGTACTTC	CASSQPGLAGEQQYF
TRBJ2-7	TRBV6-5	-	TRBD2	15	TGTGCCAGCAGTTCGCGGACTAGCGGGGGCTACGAGCAGTACTTC	CASSSRTSGGYEQYF
TRBJ2-1	TRBV4-3	-	TRBD2	19	TGCGCCAGCAGCCAAGTCTCGTGGACTAGCGGGGCGAAGGGGAATGAGCAGTTCTTC	CASSQVSWTSGAKGNEQFF
TRBJ2-7	TRBV9	-	-	16	TGTGCCAGCAGCGTAGGACAGGTTCCGAGCTCCTACGAGCAGTACTTC	CASSVGQVPSSYEQYF
TRBJ2-4	TRBV15	-	-	23	TGTGCCACCAGCAGAGATCAATTCCAGGGCCGAAGTCGAAACCTACTAGCCAAAAACATTCAGTACTTC	CATSRDQFQGRSRNLLAKNIQYF
TRBJ2-7	TRBV6-1	-	-	15	TGTGCCAGCAGTGAAGGGGCAGGGAAAGGCTACGAGCAGTACTTC	CASSEGAGKGYEQYF
TRBJ2-7	TRBV2	few	-	11	TGTGCCAGCAGTGATAATTACGAGCAGTACTTC	CASSDNYEQYF
TRBJ2-7	TRBV19	few	-	14	TGTGCCAGTAGTGGTAATGCAAAGAGCTACGAGCAGTACTTC	CASSGNAKSYEQYF
TRBJ1-2	TRBV5-1	-	TRBD1	14	TGCGCCAGCAGCTTAGGGGACAGGTCGGGTGGCTACACCTTC	CASSLGDRSGGYTF
TRBJ2-7	TRBV2	medium-sized	-	15	TGTGCCAGCACCACGTACGGCGCGGGGCCTTACGAGCAGTACTTC	CASTTYGAGPYEQYF
TRBJ2-1	TRBV7-2	-	-	16	TGTGCCAGCAGCTTAGGAAAATGGACTACCTACAATGAGCAGTTCTTC	CASSLGKWTTYNEQFF
TRBJ1-5	TRBV15	few	TRBD1	15	TGTGCCACCAGCAGAGGGACAGGGGAGGGTCAGCCCCAGCATTTT	CATSRGTGEGQPQHF
TRBJ2-1	TRBV6-6	-	TRBD1	13	TGTGCCAGCACTAATTTCCAGGGGGATGAGCAGTTCTTC	CASTNFQGDEQFF
TRBJ1-3	TRBV6-6	-	-	15	TGTGCCAGCAGTTTAACAGGGAGCTCTGGAAACACCATATATTTT	CASSLTGSSGNTIYF
TRBJ2-1	TRBV7-9	-	-	16	TGTGCCAGCAGCCAGGGGTCAAGGTCTCCGTACAATGAGCAGTTCTTC	CASSQGSRSPYNEQFF
TRBJ2-1	TRBV5-1	-	-	16	TGCGCCAGCAGCTTGAGGACGGAGGACCTCTACAATGAGCAGTTCTTC	CASSLRTEDLYNEQFF
TRBJ2-1	TRBV12-5	-	TRBD1	17	TGTGCTAGTGGTTTCGCGGGCAGGGGGAGCTCCTACAATGAGCAGTTCTTC	CASGFAGRGSSYNEQFF
TRBJ2-6	TRBV9	-	-	16	TGTGCCAGCAGCCCGAGACAGCTATCTGGGGCCAACGTCCTGACTTTC	CASSPRQLSGANVLTF
TRBJ1-1	TRBV6-1	few	TRBD1	15	TGTGCCACCAACCCCGGACAGGGCTGGAACACTGAAGCTTTCTTT	CATNPGQGWNTEAFF
TRBJ1-6	TRBV5-1	-	-	15	TGCGCCAGCAGCTTGGGACAGAACAATAATTCACCCCTCCACTTT	CASSLGQNNNSPLHF
TRBJ1-2	TRBV7-9	-	-	18	TGTGCCAGCAGCTCTCGCCGACTTGGACAGCAAGTTAACTATGGCTACACCTTC	CASSSRRLGQQVNYGYTF
TRBJ1-6	TRBV4-3	-	TRBD1	16	TGCGCCAGCAGCCAAGCTACGACAGGGAATAATTCACCCCTCCACTTT	CASSQATTGNNSPLHF
TRBJ2-2	TRBV5-4	-	TRBD1	16	TGTGCCAGCAGCTTTCCACAACAGGGGCCCACCGGGGAGCTGTTTTTT	CASSFPQQGPTGELFF
TRBJ2-3	TRBV7-2	-	TRBD1	12	TGTGCCAGCGGTCCAGGGGGCTATACGCAGTATTTT	CASGPGGYTQYF
TRBJ2-7	TRBV7-6	-	-	17	TGTGCCAGCAGCTCGGCCCGGGCCGGGGGGCCTTCCTACGAGCAGTACTTC	CASSSARAGGPSYEQYF
TRBJ2-7	TRBV5-1	-	-	14	TGCGCCAGCAGCCCCGTTCCCCACAGGGTTGAGCAGTACTTC	CASSPVPHRVEQYF
TRBJ2-2	TRBV7-9	-	-	15	TGTGCCAGCAGCCGTTGGACACCGAACACCGGGGAGCTGTTTTTT	CASSRWTPNTGELFF
TRBJ2-5	TRBV11-2	once	-	11	TGTGCCAGCAGCTTCCGGGAGACCCAGTACTTC	CASSFRETQYF
TRBJ1-2	TRBV7-2	-	-	17	TGTGCCAGCAGCTTATGGAACCGAGGCAGGGAGGACTATGGCTACACCTTC	CASSLWNRGREDYGYTF
TRBJ2-5	TRBV5-1	few	TRBD1	17	TGCGCCAGCAGCACCGGGACAGGGGGTTTATGGCAAGAGACCCAGTACTTC	CASSTGTGGLWQETQYF
TRBJ2-1	TRBV11-3	-	-	13	TGTGCCAGCAGTCCCGGAGCATACAATGAGCAGTTCTTC	CASSPGAYNEQFF
TRBJ2-2	TRBV5-1	-	TRBD2	15	TGCGCCAGCAGCTTGGAAGGGAGGGGCACCGGGGAGCTGTTTTTT	CASSLEGRGTGELFF
TRBJ2-5	TRBV6-1	-	-	14	TGTGCCAGCGGCTATAAAGGGGGGGCGAAGACCCAGTACTTC	CASGYKGGAKTQYF
TRBJ1-5	TRBV19	-	-	13	TGTGCCAGTAAGGAGAATAGCAATCAGCCCCAGCATTTT	CASKENSNQPQHF
TRBJ1-1	TRBV5-6	-	-	14	TGTGCCAGCAGCTTGAGGGGCGCCGGGACTGAAGCTTTCTTT	CASSLRGAGTEAFF
TRBJ2-1	TRBV7-3	-	TRBD2	19	TGTGCCAGCAGCTCAGGGGCGGGGGGGTACGTTGACTCCTACAATGAGCAGTTCTTC	CASSSGAGGYVDSYNEQFF
TRBJ1-2	TRBV20-1	medium-sized	-	11	TGCAGGGGGGCGGGGGGTTATGGCTACACCTTC	CRGAGGYGYTF
TRBJ2-3	TRBV11-2	few	-	13	TGTGCTGCGGGCGGGGGCCCCACAGATACGCAGTATTTT	CAAGGGPTDTQYF
TRBJ2-1	TRBV4-3	once	-	14	TGCGCCAGCAGCCAAGGAGCAGGGGTGGTTGAGCAGTTCTTC	CASSQGAGVVEQFF
TRBJ2-7	TRBV2	-	-	12	TGTGCCAGCCATGAGCAGGGAGGCGAGCAGTACTTC	CASHEQGGEQYF
TRBJ2-7	TRBV11-2	-	-	13	TGTGCCAGCAGCCCAGGACAAGGCTACGAGCAGTACTTC	CASSPGQGYEQYF
TRBJ1-2	TRBV19	few	-	14	TGTGCCAGTAGTAGTACGGGGGGAAAGTATGGCTACACCTTC	CASSSTGGKYGYTF
TRBJ1-2	TRBV29-1	-	TRBD1	11	TGCAGCGTGGCAACAGGGGGCGAGGGAACCTTC	CSVATGGEGTF
TRBJ2-2	TRBV4-3	-	TRBD1	17	TGCGCCAGCAGCCTTTGGAAACCGGGACAGGGTACCGGGGAGCTGTTTTTT	CASSLWKPGQGTGELFF